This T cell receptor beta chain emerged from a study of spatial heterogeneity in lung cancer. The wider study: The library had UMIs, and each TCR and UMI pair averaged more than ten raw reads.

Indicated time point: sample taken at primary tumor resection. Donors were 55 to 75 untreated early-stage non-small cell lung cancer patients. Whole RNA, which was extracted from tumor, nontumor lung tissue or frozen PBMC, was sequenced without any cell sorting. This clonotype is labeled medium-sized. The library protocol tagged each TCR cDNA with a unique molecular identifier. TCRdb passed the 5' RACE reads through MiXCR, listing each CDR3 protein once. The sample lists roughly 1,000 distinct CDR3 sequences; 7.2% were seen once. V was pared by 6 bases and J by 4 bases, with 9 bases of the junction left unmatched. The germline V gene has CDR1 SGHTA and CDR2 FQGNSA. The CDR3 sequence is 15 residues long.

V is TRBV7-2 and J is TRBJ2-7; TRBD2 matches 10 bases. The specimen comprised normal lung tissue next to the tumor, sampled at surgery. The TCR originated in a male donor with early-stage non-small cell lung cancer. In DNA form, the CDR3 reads TGTGCCAGCAGTGTAAGGCTAGCGGGAGAGTACGAGCAGTACTTC. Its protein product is CASSVRLAGEYEQYF.